This T cell receptor beta chain was found in a study of tumor and adjacent non-tumor tissue in lung cancer (dated by TCRdb to 2017 to 2018). Regarding the research as a whole: Of the cohort, over 9 patients had adenocarcinoma, 2 had squamous cell carcinoma and 1 had small cell lung cancer. The approximately 15 patients were aged about 31 to 85 years, included ten or so men and 5 women, and had TNM stage I to III disease. A total of 95 million to 150 million productive TCRbeta reads were generated by sequencing, corresponding to an average of about 4 million reads per sample. Bulk TCRbeta repertoires were compared between lung tumor tissue and matched distant non-tumor lung tissue obtained from more than twelve lung cancer patients. Around 31 paired specimens, one tumor and one normal lung sample per patient, were profiled by TCRbeta CDR3 sequencing.

Preparation of the library involved multiplex PCR. The listed sequencing device is Illumina HiSeq 2500. TCRbeta libraries were built by three rounds of nested PCR using primers (Table S4), following protocols modified from ARM-PCR. PCR products of 200-500 bp were gel-excised and purified with the QIAquick gel extraction kit before sequencing. In the authors' own workflow: Reads were cleaned with Trimmomatic, merged with FLASH into complete CDR3 sequences, and assigned to V(D)J germline segments with MiTCR. Clonal diversity was computed as the inverse Simpson's index with VDJtools. A read counted as productive if the sequence was in-frame and lacked a premature stop codon. In-frame beta chains were kept once TCRdb had trimmed the public reads at Q25 with fastp and called clones with MiXCR. Identical CDR3 proteins give one entry, which carries the most common genes and DNA. TCRdb, rather than the study authors, made the V and J calls. The sample table holds approximately 76,000 distinct CDR3 sequences, of which around 70% were seen once. Roughly 12% of the sample rests with the top ten.

Its CDR3 holds 16 amino acids, cysteine through phenylalanine. Left in the record is the CDR3 DNA by itself, 48 bases read in frame from the first base. V loses 5 bases of germline sequence and J loses 6 bases, and the interval between the two ends is 23 bases. CDR1 and CDR2 were assigned from the germline V gene (reference sequence) as SEHNR and FQNEAQ. RNA was isolated from bulk unsorted tissue, and RNA quality was assessed with a NanoDrop ND-1000 and an Agilent 2100. Donors were newly diagnosed lung cancer patients admitted for thoracic surgery in China between August and November 2014, without prior chemotherapy. The study excluded patients who had received radiotherapy or chemotherapy before or who had another cancer at the same time. Pieces of surgical tissue measuring about 1-2 cm3 were kept in RNAlater solution and stored at -80 degrees C until use. About this clonotype: The antigen it binds to is not known. Per-base qualities were not stored, and no clone one base away is much larger.

General study outcomes and caveats: Younger patients had significantly higher TCR diversity, and higher tumor TCR diversity was associated with shorter overall and disease-free survival. Peripheral blood was not sequenced, so blood TCRbeta repertoires were not examined in the lung cancer patients of the study. With only approximately 15 patients in the cohort, the authors noted that larger samples and more detailed clinical data are needed. Significantly higher TCR diversity (inverse Simpson) was observed in tumor tissue than in normal lung tissue (approximately 430 vs 150, P = 0.0075, Mann-Whitney U test). The sequencing platform is not named in the methods, and unique molecular identifiers are not mentioned. In normal lung, the top 100 clones accounted for a significantly larger cumulative share of the repertoire than in tumor tissue.

Sample: lung tumor tissue. The sequence links TRBV7-9 to TRBJ2-7; the D segment is perhaps TRBD1 or TRBD2, each sharing 5 matched bases. The source is a woman aged 65 to 85 with non-small cell lung cancer. Here the CDR3 is given as CASSGGCGQGLPEQYF. The DNA sequence reads TGTGCCAGCAGCGGGGGATGTGGCCAGGGTCTTCCCGAGCAGTACTTC.